The source of this T cell receptor beta chain is a study of blood T cell repertoires in COVID-19. About the research overall: Italy, Spain and the United States were the sources of the convalescent and acute COVID-19 samples. The cDNA or gDNA used as material had been derived from T cells, B-cell-depleted T cells, or PBMCs.

In the original analysis: How many nucleated cells were present was estimated from reference gene primer amplification. Assay: immunoSEQ multiplex PCR; the TCRdb copy retains only in-frame clones and omits some. The V and J calls and clone size are taken from that table; D and trimming were inferred from the DNA. There are 300,000 to 400,000 clones in the sample; approximately 87% occur only once, and approximately 8% lies in the top ten. The CDR3 totals 13 residues. CDR1 is MNHEY and CDR2 is SMNVEV in the germline V gene (reference sequence). V was trimmed by 6 bases and J by 0 bases, leaving 7 bases between them.

The V and J genes are TRBV27 and TRBJ2-3; D unclear. The sequence came from a woman aged 45-65 years who had recovered from COVID-19. Sequencing input: peripheral blood. CDR3 residues: CASSQRSTDTQYF. For the CDR3, the DNA is TGTGCCAGCAGCCAACGGAGCACAGATACGCAGTATTTT.